What follows are 20 T cell receptor beta chains derived from one specimen sequenced in a study of post-analysis software for immune sequencing data. For these TCRs, the target antigens are not known. Regarding the study as a whole: Compared with controls, patients had more of about 5 TRBV segments, including TRBV5-6, TRBV5-1 and TRBV20-1.

TCR beta cDNA libraries included unique molecular identifiers. TCRdb ran MiXCR on the PCR reads and lists one entry per CDR3 protein. The sample includes roughly 650,000 distinct CDR3 sequences, approximately 60% of them seen just once. The sequencing input was blood. The origin of the receptors is a girl under 10 years old with multiple sclerosis.

The gene calls are TRBV6-5 and TRBJ2-1; 7 bases fit TRBD2. The CDR3 has 14 amino acids. CDR1 is MNHEY and CDR2 is SVGAGI in the germline V gene. The V segment lost 6 bases and the J segment 9 bases; nucleotides outside the gene matches: 11. The CDR3 nucleotides read TGTGCCAGCAGCCCAGCGGGGTCAATTGGTGAGCAGTTCTTC. It encodes CASSPAGSIGEQFF.

The chain joins TRBV6-1 to TRBJ1-1; TRBD1 matches at 7 bases. J lost 11 bases, V lost 10 bases, and 13 bases had no gene match. CDR3 length: 12 amino acids. Germline V gene lookup returns CDR1 MNHNS and CDR2 SASEGT. The CDR3: CATDRVLLGAFF. In DNA form, the CDR3 reads TGTGCCACAGACAGGGTGCTACTAGGCGCTTTCTTT.

The J gene is TRBJ1-2, the V gene TRBV20-1; TRBD1 might be the D (5 bases). This CDR3 comprises 13 residues. The ends were cut back, 5 bases at V and 5 bases at J, with 15 bases in the middle. CDR1 DFQATT and CDR2 SNEGSKA come from the germline V gene (reference sequence). DNA of the CDR3: TGCAGTGCTCCTCGTGGGGACCCATATGGCTACACCTTC. Its translation is CSAPRGDPYGYTF.

The genes are TRBV2 and TRBJ2-2, with 9 bases lining up with TRBD1. V was pared by 6 bases and J by 4 bases, with 9 bases of the junction left unmatched. This CDR3 contains 16 residues. Germline V lookup: CDR1 SNHLY, CDR2 FYNNEI. CDR3 protein: CASSKGTGMITGELFF. For the CDR3, the DNA is TGTGCCAGCAGCAAGGGGACAGGGATGATCACCGGGGAGCTGTTTTTT.

In the case of this clonotype: The junction does not match germline at one end; this may be a read error. The chain links TRBV6-1 to TRBJ1-2, with 7 bases lining up with TRBD1. The CDR3 consists of 16 residues. Germline CDR1 and CDR2: MNHNS and SASEGT. CDR3 bases: TGTGCCAGCAGTGAAGCGTCGTCACAGGGGTACTATAGCTACACCTTC. It encodes CASSEASSQGYYSYTF.

The chain uses TRBV12-3 or TRBV12-4 and TRBJ1-5; D is possibly TRBD1 (6 bases). Trimming pared 5 bases from V and 4 bases from J, leaving 12 bases between. There are 14 residues in the CDR3. The CDR3 DNA is TGTGCCAGCAGTCGTGACAGGACGAATCAGCCCCAGCATTTT. It translates to CASSRDRTNQPQHF.

The rearrangement joins TRBV29-1 to TRBJ2-1; D is ambiguous. This CDR3 has 12 residues. Germline lookup yields CDR1 SQVTM and CDR2 ANQGSEA. V was trimmed by 4 bases and J by 2 bases, leaving 6 bases between them. DNA for the CDR3: TGCAGCGTTGCGGGCGCCTACAATGAGCAGTTCTTC. Translated, it gives CSVAGAYNEQFF.

V is TRBV25-1 and J is TRBJ2-3; D is possibly TRBD2 (5 bases). Germline V gene lookup returns CDR1 MGHDK and CDR2 SYGVNS. CDR3 length equals 12 residues. V was cut by 0 bases and J by 9 bases, with 7 bases left in between. CDR3 nucleotide sequence: TGTGCCAGCAGTGAATATGGACTCACGCAGTATTTT. Encoded protein: CASSEYGLTQYF.

This clonotype appeared once. This chain links TRBV5-1 with TRBJ2-7, with D perhaps TRBD1 (6 bases). Germline V gene lookup returns CDR1 SGHRS and CDR2 YFSETQ. The CDR3 is 14 amino acids. Trimming took off 4 bases at V and 3 bases at J, with 14 bases between the two ends. CDR3 DNA sequence: TGCGCCAGCAGCCCTACAGGGATCCTCTACGAGCAGTACTTC. Amino acids: CASSPTGILYEQYF.

This chain uses TRBV11-2 with TRBJ2-5; D ambiguous. Between the trimmed V and J ends, which lost 4 bases and 1 base, there was a span of 10 bases. This CDR3 is 14 amino acids long. Germline loops: CDR1 SGHAT, CDR2 FQNNGV. As DNA, the CDR3 is TGTGCCAGCAGCTCCCCTCGGGCCCAAGAGACCCAGTACTTC. It encodes CASSSPRAQETQYF.

This chain links TRBV7-2 with TRBJ2-6, with D perhaps TRBD2 (5 bases). V shed 5 bases and J shed 4 bases, with 12 bases lying between them. The CDR3 sequence is 15 residues long. CDR1 is SGHTA and CDR2 is FQGNSA in the germline V gene. The DNA for the CDR3 is TGTGCCAGCAGCCCAATAGCGTCGGGGGCCAACGTCCTGACTTTC. Translating it yields CASSPIASGANVLTF.

In its sample, this clonotype was seen a few times. V is TRBV5-8 and J is TRBJ2-3, with D maybe TRBD2 (6 bases). Trimming cost V 0 bases and J 0 bases, with 11 bases left between them. The CDR3 is made up of 16 amino acids. CDR1 is SGHTS and CDR2 is YDEGEE in the germline V gene. The CDR3 region is CASSLEGRGSTDTQYF. In DNA form, the CDR3 reads TGTGCCAGCAGCTTGGAGGGGCGGGGTAGCACAGATACGCAGTATTTT. Based on the CDR3 plus reference TRBV5-8 and TRBJ2-3, the full variable domain is EAGVTQSPTHLIKTRGQQATLRCSPISGHTSVYWYQQALGLGLQFLLWYDEGEERNRGNFPPRFSGRQFPNYSSELNVNALELEDSALYLCASSLEGRGSTDTQYFGPGTRLTVL.

This clonotype came up once. At one boundary the junction diverges from the germline segment, which might be a read error. The V call is TRBV5-4, the J call TRBJ2-5; 7 bases line up with TRBD1. Looked up from germline, CDR1 is SGHNT and CDR2 is YYREEE (reference sequence). CDR3 length: 16 residues. CDR3 coding DNA: TGTGCCAGCAGCTCCGGACAGTCTTTGGGGACAGAGACTCAGTACTTC. Its translation is CASSSGQSLGTETQYF. Combining the CDR3 with reference TRBV5-4 and TRBJ2-5 gives the whole variable domain ETGVTQSPTHLIKTRGQQVTLRCSSQSGHNTVSWYQQALGQGPQFIFQYYREEENGRGNFPPRFSGLQFPNYSSELNVNALELDDSALYLCASSSGQSLGTETQYFGPGTRLLVL.

The chain is built from TRBV29-1 and TRBJ1-1; 8 bases agree with TRBD1. Germline-derived CDR1 and CDR2 are SQVTM and ANQGSEA. The V gene end was trimmed by 3 bases and the J gene end by 2 bases; junction bases not matched to a gene: 5. The CDR3 runs to 14 residues. The CDR3, as DNA: TGCAGCGTTGAGCTCCAGGGGGCTAACACTGAAGCTTTCTTT. It encodes CSVELQGANTEAFF. The complete variable domain, with remaining parts taken from reference TRBV29-1 and TRBJ1-1, reads SAVISQKPSRDICQRGTSLTIQCQVDSQVTMMFWYRQQPGQSLTLIATANQGSEATYESGFVIDKFPISRPNLTFSTLTVSNMSPEDSSIYLCSVELQGANTEAFFGQGTRLTVV.

This rearrangement joins TRBV14 to TRBJ2-3; possibly TRBD1 for D (5 bases). V was shortened by 0 bases and J by 11 bases, with 12 bases between the two germline ends. The CDR3 loop spans 13 amino acids. Germline V CDR1 and CDR2: SGHDN, FVKESK. CDR3 loop: CASSQEQGMKQYF. CDR3 coding DNA: TGTGCCAGCAGCCAAGAGCAGGGAATGAAGCAGTATTTT.

The CDR3 DNA reads as TGTGCCAGCAGTGGGGACGGATTGAACACTGAAGCTTTCTTT. This codes for CASSGDGLNTEAFF. J is TRBJ1-1 and V is TRBV25-1; TRBD1 is a possible D gene (5 bases). Trimming took 4 bases from V and 0 from J, leaving 9 bases between them. Germline loops: CDR1 MGHDK, CDR2 SYGVNS. CDR3 size: 14 residues.

The chain couples TRBV7-2 to TRBJ1-2; 9 nucleotides agree with TRBD1. This CDR3 region has 16 residues. Germline V gives CDR1 SGHTA, CDR2 FQGNSA. J lost 8 bases, V lost 0 bases, and 10 bases had no gene match. As DNA, the CDR3 is TGTGCCAGCAGCTTAGCTAGGACAGGGGACCGTCGGGGCTACACCTTC. Its translation: CASSLARTGDRRGYTF.

The chain links TRBV6-5 to TRBJ1-2; D unresolved. The length of the CDR3 is 14 residues. V was clipped by 0 bases and J by 8 bases, with 13 bases between them. The V gene's germline CDR1 is MNHEY and CDR2 SVGAGI. In DNA, the CDR3 is TGTGCCAGCAGTTACTCGGAGTCCCGAGGGGGCTACACCTTC. Translating it yields CASSYSESRGGYTF.

This clonotype came up once. The V call is TRBV20-1, the J call TRBJ1-1; a possible D gene is TRBD1 (6 bases). There are 12 residues in the CDR3. Germline V gene sequence: CDR1 DFQATT, CDR2 SNEGSKA (reference sequence). Trimming took 6 bases from V and 5 from J, leaving 13 bases between them. Here the CDR3 reads CSARPTGTEAFF. The DNA of the CDR3 is TGCAGTGCGAGACCCACAGGGACTGAAGCTTTCTTT.

This chain links TRBV7-9 with TRBJ2-5; D gene unclear. The CDR3 loop spans 12 amino acids. V lost 6 bases to trimming and J lost 1 base, with 6 bases between them. Germline CDR1 reads SEHNR; CDR2 reads FQNEAQ (reference sequence). DNA for the CDR3: TGTGCCAGCAGGTTCGGCCAAGAGACCCAGTACTTC. It codes for CASRFGQETQYF. The complete variable domain, with remaining parts taken from reference TRBV7-9 and TRBJ2-5, reads DTGVSQNPRHKITKRGQNVTFRCDPISEHNRLYWYRQTLGQGPEFLTYFQNEAQLEKSRLLSDRFSAERPKGSFSTLEIQRTEQGDSAMYLCASRFGQETQYFGPGTRLLVL.